Each of the 11 T cell receptor beta chains below was sequenced from the same sample in a study of T cells after yellow fever vaccination. TCRdb ran MiXCR on the 5' RACE reads and lists one entry per CDR3 protein. This table holds under 600,000 distinct CDR3 sequences, approximately 13% found once. This material consisted of PBMCs, taken on the day of the yellow fever booster vaccination. These receptor sequences come from a young man who received the YFV17D yellow fever vaccine.

The genes are TRBV7-9 and TRBJ2-7, with a tentative D call TRBD2 (6 bases). CDR1 and CDR2 (germline): SEHNR, FQNEAQ (reference sequence). V was trimmed by 11 bases and J by 7 bases, leaving 24 bases between them. The CDR3 runs to 14 residues. The CDR3 region has the DNA TGTGCCGTGCTTACGGACCCGGTGGGAGGAGAGCAGTACTTC. Amino acid sequence: CAVLTDPVGGEQYF.

The CDR3 loop is CASTKQETTEAFF. CDR3 sequence (DNA): TGTGCCAGCACTAAACAGGAGACGACTGAAGCTTTCTTT. The chain has TRBV2 and TRBJ1-1, with a tentative D call TRBD1 (5 bases). Trimming stripped 7 bases from V and 5 bases from J, with 14 bases between. The CDR3 is made up of 13 amino acids. Germline V gives CDR1 SNHLY, CDR2 FYNNEI. Filled out from reference TRBV2 and TRBJ1-1, the complete variable domain reads EPEVTQTPSHQVTQMGQEVILRCVPISNHLYFYWYRQILGQKVEFLVSFYNNEISEKSEIFDDQFSVERPDGSNFTLKIRSTKLEDSAMYFCASTKQETTEAFFGQGTRLTVV.

The sample holds a few counts of this clonotype. The chain has TRBV7-9 and TRBJ1-1; maybe TRBD1 (6 bases). There are 14 residues in the CDR3. Trimming shortened V by 5 bases and J by 1 base, and 11 bases separated the two germline ends. The germline V gene has CDR1 SEHNR and CDR2 FQNEAQ (reference sequence). CDR3 coding DNA: TGTGCCAGCAGCCAAGGACAGAAGAACACTGAAGCTTTCTTT. Protein: CASSQGQKNTEAFF.

This clonotype was detected a few times. V gene TRBV24-1 combines with J gene TRBJ2-1, with D hard to call. Trimming removed 2 bases at V and 6 bases at J, with 7 bases between. The CDR3 has 13 residues. Per the germline V gene, CDR1 is KGHDR and CDR2 is SFDVKD. In DNA form, the CDR3 reads TGTGCCACCAGTGATTGGGGTATCAATGAGCAGTTCTTC. Amino acids: CATSDWGINEQFF.

V is TRBV29-1 and J is TRBJ2-7; 9 nucleotides line up with TRBD1. V lost 1 base to trimming and J lost 3 bases; unmatched junction nucleotides: 13. There are 17 residues in the CDR3. Germline V lookup: CDR1 SQVTM, CDR2 ANQGSEA. The CDR3 protein is CSVEGLVGQGGSYEQYF. Here the CDR3 DNA reads TGCAGCGTTGAAGGCTTAGTGGGACAGGGAGGAAGCTACGAGCAGTACTTC.

The genes are TRBV7-8 and TRBJ2-1; D not certain. The CDR3 has 15 residues. With 3 bases removed from V and 0 bases from J, the gap between germline ends came to 9 bases. Germline V gives CDR1 SGHVS, CDR2 FQNEAQ. In DNA form, the CDR3 reads TGTGCCAGCAGCTTCCTAACGAGCTCCTACAATGAGCAGTTCTTC. Its translation: CASSFLTSSYNEQFF.

The rearrangement uses TRBV27 and TRBJ2-1; D call uncertain. CDR1 and CDR2 from the germline V gene are MNHEY and SMNVEV (reference sequence). CDR3 size: 14 residues. The ends were cut back, 5 bases at V and 8 bases at J, with 16 bases in the middle. CDR3: CASSPGPNLHEQFF. Written as DNA, the CDR3 is TGTGCCAGCAGTCCCGGACCTAATCTCCATGAGCAGTTCTTC.

This clonotype has a handful of counts. The V and J genes are TRBV5-6 and TRBJ2-3; D may be TRBD2 (6 bases). The CDR3 loop spans 15 amino acids. Deletions cut 4 bases from V and 0 bases from J, with 12 bases between. The germline CDR1 and CDR2 sequences are SGHDT and YYEEEE. Here the CDR3 DNA reads TGTGCCAGCAGCCAGGACTACAGTAGCACAGATACGCAGTATTTT. It yields the protein CASSQDYSSTDTQYF. The complete variable domain, with remaining parts taken from reference TRBV5-6 and TRBJ2-3, reads DAGVTQSPTHLIKTRGQQVTLRCSPKSGHDTVSWYQQALGQGPQFIFQYYEEEERQRGNFPDRFSGHQFPNYSSELNVNALLLGDSALYLCASSQDYSSTDTQYFGPGTRLTVL.

The chain combines TRBV5-1 with TRBJ2-1, with TRBD2 identical over 11 bases. V lost 0 bases, J lost 4 bases, and 3 bases stayed unmatched. Germline lookup yields CDR1 SGHRS and CDR2 YFSETQ. The CDR3 spans 16 residues. The CDR3 spells CASSLETSGAYNEQFF. For the CDR3, the DNA is TGCGCCAGCAGCTTGGAGACTAGCGGGGCATACAATGAGCAGTTCTTC.

The V call is TRBV19, the J call TRBJ2-5; 7 nucleotides line up with TRBD2. Germline CDR1 reads LNHDA; CDR2 reads SQIVND (reference sequence). There are 14 residues in the CDR3. J lost 2 bases, V lost 3 bases, and 3 bases had no gene match. CDR3 sequence: CASSIGGRQETQYF. CDR3 DNA: TGTGCCAGTAGTATCGGGGGGAGGCAAGAGACCCAGTACTTC.

This clonotype was picked up one time. The chain uses TRBV20-1 and TRBJ2-1; D is unresolved. V dropped 5 bases and J dropped 7 bases, with 6 bases sitting between them. The CDR3 length is 10 residues. From germline, CDR1 is DFQATT and CDR2 SNEGSKA (reference sequence). This CDR3 reads CSAFSNEQFF. The CDR3, as DNA: TGCAGTGCTTTCTCAAATGAGCAGTTCTTC.